This T cell receptor beta chain stems from a study of blood T cell repertoires in COVID-19. Study-wide context: From the United States, Italy and Spain came samples of acute and convalescent COVID-19. T cells, B-cell-depleted T cells, or PBMCs provided the cDNA or gDNA that served as material.

V lost 6 bases, J lost 3 bases, and 6 bases lay in between. This CDR3 has 11 residues. CDR1 SNHLY and CDR2 FYNNEI come from the germline V gene. This clone was observed a handful of times. Per the original data handling: The assay estimated nucleated cells by amplifying reference gene primers. The repertoire was sequenced with immunoSEQ multiplex PCR; TCRdb's copy has only in-frame clones and lacks some. The V and J calls and clone size are taken from that table; D and trimming were inferred from the DNA. Among about 74,000 clones listed, about four fifths were seen once. The sequence derives from a man aged 65-85 years with acute or convalescent COVID-19. The specimen was peripheral blood. This chain joins TRBV2 and TRBJ2-7; the D gene is possibly TRBD1 (5 bases). CDR3 sequence reads: CASSQGYEQYF. As DNA, the CDR3 is TGTGCCAGCAGCCAGGGCTACGAGCAGTACTTC.